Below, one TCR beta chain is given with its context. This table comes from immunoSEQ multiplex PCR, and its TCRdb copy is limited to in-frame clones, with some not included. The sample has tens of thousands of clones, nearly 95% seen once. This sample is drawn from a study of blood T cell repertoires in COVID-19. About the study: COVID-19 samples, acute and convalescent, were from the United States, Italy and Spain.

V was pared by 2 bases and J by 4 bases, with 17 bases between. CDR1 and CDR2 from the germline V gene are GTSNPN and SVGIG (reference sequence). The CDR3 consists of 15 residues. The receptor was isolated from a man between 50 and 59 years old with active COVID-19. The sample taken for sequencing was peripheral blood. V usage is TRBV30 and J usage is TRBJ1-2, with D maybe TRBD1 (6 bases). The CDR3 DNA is TGTGCCTGGAGTCGGGACATCCCCGGGGTCTATGGCTACACCTTC. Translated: CAWSRDIPGVYGYTF.